The clone carrying this TCR beta chain was recorded at least ten times. This sample stems from a study of blood T cells in healthy people across ages. With V trimmed by 0 bases and J by 3 bases, 7 bases remained unmatched. The CDR3 length is 16 residues. CDR1 LGHNA and CDR2 YSLEER come from the germline V gene. Alongside a J-beta primer mix, a sample-barcoded 5' primer served in a second PCR lasting about 7 to 11 cycles. TCRdb processed the 5' RACE reads anew with MiXCR; each CDR3 protein has one entry. The table shows some 700,000 distinct CDR3 sequences, with roughly 41% occurring only once. The origin of this receptor is a woman aged 55-75 years in good health. The sample comprised blood. The V and J genes are TRBV4-3 and TRBJ2-7; the match to TRBD1 covers 8 bases. The CDR3 here is CASSQELGTGGYEQYF. CDR3 coding DNA: TGCGCCAGCAGCCAAGAGCTGGGTACAGGGGGCTACGAGCAGTACTTC.